This TCR beta chain was observed in a study of T cell responses to AZD1222 COVID-19 vaccine (dated by TCRdb to the early 2020s). Regarding the complete study: TCR sequencing covered roughly 230 trial participants: nearly 210 given two doses of AZD1222 and 26 given two doses of MenACWY control vaccine. Trial participants were enrolled by age into 18-55, 56-69 and 70-plus year subgroups, with around 150, 28 and 57 TCR-sequenced participants respectively.

The meaning of the sample's time point label: baseline before first vaccination. The treatment or condition label for this specimen denotes: meningococcal conjugate vaccine given as trial control. The vaccinee samples were drawn from two UK trials, COV001 and COV002, one of which was a single-blind randomized controlled phase 2/3 trial testing AZD1222 (ChAdOx1 nCoV-19) in healthy adults. For TCRbeta chain sequencing, PBMC samples were collected from trial participants at day 0 and at day 28 after the second dose. Points on this clone: Its specific antigen is unknown. Base qualities are not provided; no much larger clone lies one nucleotide away.

Cut back by 5 bases and 3 bases, the V and J ends lie 11 bases apart. The germline V gene provides CDR1 MDHEN and CDR2 SYDVKM. Taken from cysteine to phenylalanine, the CDR3 has 14 residues. Only the CDR3 region is kept as DNA, spanning 42 bases read in frame from base 1. The CDR3 regions of human TCRbeta chains were subjected to immunosequencing. In the original analysis: Repertoire TCRs were matched against a reference library of SARS-CoV-2-specific TCRs generated with the MIRA antigen-specificity platform. Breadth was defined as the fraction of unique TCRs that were SARS-CoV-2-associated, and depth was defined as the fraction of total T cells that were SARS-CoV-2-associated. Using the MIRA data, each spike-specific TCR was assigned both to the spike region to which the TCR was reactive and to a CD4 or CD8 class. Log10-transformed breadth and depth values were compared by one-way ANOVA with Sidak's multiple comparisons tests. In its TCRdb copy, this immuneACCESS table keeps in-frame sequences only and misses some clones. Where compared with another copy, unresolved V genes explain less than half of these, and the others have no known cause. Clone size and the V and J calls come from that table; the DNA yielded D and trimming. A total of tens of thousands of clones appear in this sample, more than 75% of them only once. The top ten hold around 4.5% of the sample.

General study outcomes and caveats: Most participants were white British and females outnumbered males, and the authors suggested that clonal diversity may have been underestimated. The 56-69-year group was small, and its depth increase did not reach significance, likely because of low power. Only a handful of AZD1222 recipients were SARS-CoV-2 seropositive at baseline, limiting conclusions about previously exposed vaccinees. CD4 TCRs associated with the vaccine covered the entire spike protein, and the dominant responses were in regions 160-218 and 743-854. Reportedly, close to half of the unique spike-specific TCRs recognized epitopes lying outside the regions that are mutated in the B.1.351 and B.1.1.7 variants. Because no samples from the day 14 peak response were available, repertoires could be characterized only after the peak T cell response. Spike-specific TCR breadth and depth rose significantly after two AZD1222 doses compared with day 0 and with MenACWY recipients.

This TCR derives from an adult in good health. This material consisted of peripheral blood, taken on day 0 of MenACWY control vaccination. The chain joins TRBV28 to TRBJ1-5; the D gene is unclear. The CDR3 is CASSPTADNQPQHF. The nucleotide sequence is given as TGTGCCAGCAGTCCAACCGCGGACAATCAGCCCCAGCATTTT.